Presented here are 8 T cell receptor beta chains from one specimen sequenced in a study of control samples from healthy donors and cancer patients. Profiled with immunoSEQ multiplex PCR; TCRdb holds only in-frame clones, not every one. The sample includes approximately 150,000 clones, nearly 90% of them seen just once. Source material: PBMCs. Every receptor here comes from a man aged 45-60 years with head and neck cancer.

This sequence joins TRBV7-9 and TRBJ1-6; TRBD1 is a possible D gene (5 bases). V lost 6 bases, J lost 10 bases, and 10 bases lay in between. From germline, CDR1 is SEHNR and CDR2 FQNEAQ (reference sequence). The CDR3 is 12 amino acids. CDR3 nucleotides: TGTGCCAGCAGGGGGGATGGATCACCCCTCCACTTT. This gives the protein CASRGDGSPLHF.

The V call is TRBV4-1, the J call TRBJ1-1; D gene uncertain. Between the trimmed V and J ends, which lost 2 bases and 4 bases, there was a span of 8 bases. The CDR3 sequence is 13 residues long. The germline CDR1 and CDR2 sequences are MGHRA and YSYEKL. This chain's CDR3 is CASSQIFITEAFF. The CDR3 DNA reads TGCGCCAGCAGCCAAATCTTCATCACTGAAGCTTTCTTT.

The rearrangement links TRBV5-1 to TRBJ2-3, with 8 nucleotides matching TRBD1. CDR1 and CDR2 from the germline V gene are SGHRS and YFSETQ. CDR3 length: 17 residues. With V trimmed by 0 bases and J by 1 base, 7 bases remained unmatched. CDR3 protein: CASSLEDRVVGTDTQYF. CDR3 bases: TGCGCCAGCAGCTTGGAGGACAGGGTGGTGGGCACAGATACGCAGTATTTT.

This chain links TRBV13 with TRBJ1-1; the D gene is possibly TRBD1 (5 bases). Trimming stripped 2 bases from V and 0 bases from J, with 13 bases between. Germline assignment: CDR1 PRHDT and CDR2 FYEKMQ (reference sequence). The CDR3 contains 16 residues. Written as DNA, the CDR3 is TGTGCCAGCAGCTTATGGAGGGGCCCAATGAACACTGAAGCTTTCTTT. Encoded protein: CASSLWRGPMNTEAFF.

This clone was seen more than once but under ten times. The chain uses TRBV10-1 and TRBJ2-7, with 12 bases identical to TRBD2. The trim removed 2 bases at V and 7 bases at J, leaving 9 bases unmatched. Germline loops: CDR1 WNHNN, CDR2 SYGVQD (reference sequence). The CDR3 has 16 residues. The CDR3, as DNA: TGCGCCAGCAGTGAGGCCCGACTAGCGGGGGACAAGGAGCAGTACTTC. It encodes CASSEARLAGDKEQYF.

The chain employs TRBV4-1 and TRBJ2-7, with D unresolved. CDR3 length: 13 amino acids. Trimming took off 6 bases at V and 2 bases at J, with 11 bases between the two ends. Germline V lookup: CDR1 MGHRA, CDR2 YSYEKL. For the CDR3, the DNA is TGCGCCAGCAGGGATACAAAGACCTACGAGCAGTACTTC. Amino acid sequence: CASRDTKTYEQYF.

CDR3 DNA sequence: TGTGCCAGCAACCTGGGGGGTACGAACACCGGGGAGCTGTTTTTT. This translates into CASNLGGTNTGELFF. The J gene is TRBJ2-2, the V gene TRBV3-1 (or the pseudogene TRBV3-2); maybe TRBD2 (6 bases). Per germline, CDR1 LGHDT and CDR2 YNNKEL (reference sequence). V dropped 7 bases and J dropped 0 bases, with 12 bases sitting between them. The CDR3 extends over 15 amino acids.

V gene TRBV7-9 combines with J gene TRBJ1-3; 7 nucleotides match TRBD1. Germline CDR1 is SEHNR and CDR2 is FQNEAQ (reference sequence). V shed 6 bases and J 4 bases; nucleotides not matched to a gene: 6. This CDR3 region has 14 residues. The CDR3 spells CASSLTGVGNTIYF. As DNA, the CDR3 is TGTGCCAGCAGTTTAACAGGGGTCGGAAACACCATATATTTT.